This entry features one TCR beta chain sequence. In the original processing: Amplification of reference gene primers provided the estimated nucleated cell counts. The protocol was immunoSEQ multiplex PCR, while the TCRdb copy is restricted to in-frame clones and leaves out a portion. From that table come the V and J calls and clone size; the DNA was used to work out D and trimming. This sample has fewer than 200,000 clones, with about 81% found just once. The data derive from a study of blood T cell repertoires in COVID-19. Looking at the study overall: The study drew acute and convalescent COVID-19 samples from the United States, Italy and Spain. Sources were T cells, B-cell-depleted T cells, or PBMCs; the material itself was cDNA or gDNA.

With V trimmed by 1 base and J by 3 bases, 4 bases remained unmatched. The CDR3 sequence is 15 residues long. The germline V gene encodes CDR1 LGHNA and CDR2 YNFKEQ. This TCR came from a woman aged 60-75 years with COVID-19, enrolled during active disease. The sequenced sample consisted of peripheral blood. This rearrangement joins TRBV4-2 to TRBJ1-2, with 8 bases aligning to TRBD1. The CDR3 DNA reads TGTGCCAGCAGCCAAGTCGCACAGGGGGACTATGGCTACACCTTC. As protein: CASSQVAQGDYGYTF.